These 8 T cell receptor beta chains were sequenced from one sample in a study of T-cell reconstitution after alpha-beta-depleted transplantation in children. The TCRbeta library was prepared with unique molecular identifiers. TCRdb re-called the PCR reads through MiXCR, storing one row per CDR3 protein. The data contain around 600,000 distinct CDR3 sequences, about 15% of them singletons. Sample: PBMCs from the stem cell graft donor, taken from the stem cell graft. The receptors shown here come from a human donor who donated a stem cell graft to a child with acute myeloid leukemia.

The CDR3 spells CASTLLAGGANTGELFF. The CDR3 region has the DNA TGTGCCAGCACCCTACTAGCGGGGGGAGCGAACACCGGGGAGCTGTTTTTT. The chain joins TRBV12-3 or TRBV12-4 to TRBJ2-2, with 12 nucleotides matching TRBD2. Trimming removed 7 bases from V and 0 bases from J; junction bases left unmatched: 6. The CDR3 covers 17 residues.

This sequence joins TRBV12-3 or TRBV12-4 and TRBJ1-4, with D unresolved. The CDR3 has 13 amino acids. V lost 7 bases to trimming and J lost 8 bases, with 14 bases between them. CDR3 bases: TGTGCCAGCACCCCAATCCCCGGCGAAAAACTGTTTTTT. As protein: CASTPIPGEKLFF.

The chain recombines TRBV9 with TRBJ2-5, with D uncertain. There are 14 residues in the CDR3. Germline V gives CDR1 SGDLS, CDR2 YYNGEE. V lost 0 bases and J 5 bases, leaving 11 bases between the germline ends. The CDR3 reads CASSVAPTDETQYF. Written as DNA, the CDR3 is TGTGCCAGCAGCGTAGCCCCCACGGATGAGACCCAGTACTTC.

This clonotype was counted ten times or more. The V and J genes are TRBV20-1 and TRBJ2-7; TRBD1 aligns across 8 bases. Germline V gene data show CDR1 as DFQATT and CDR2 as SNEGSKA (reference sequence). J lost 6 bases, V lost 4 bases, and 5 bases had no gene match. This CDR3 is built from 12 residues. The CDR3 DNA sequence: TGCAGTGCTACCGGACAGGGCCTCGAGCAGTACTTC. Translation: CSATGQGLEQYF.

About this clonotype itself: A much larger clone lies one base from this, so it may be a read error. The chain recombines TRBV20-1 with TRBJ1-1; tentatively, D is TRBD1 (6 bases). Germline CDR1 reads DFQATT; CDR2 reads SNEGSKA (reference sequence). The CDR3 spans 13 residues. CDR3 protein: CGASRGGNTEAFF. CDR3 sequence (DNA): TGCGGTGCTAGTCGAGGGGGGAACACTGAAGCTTTCTTT.

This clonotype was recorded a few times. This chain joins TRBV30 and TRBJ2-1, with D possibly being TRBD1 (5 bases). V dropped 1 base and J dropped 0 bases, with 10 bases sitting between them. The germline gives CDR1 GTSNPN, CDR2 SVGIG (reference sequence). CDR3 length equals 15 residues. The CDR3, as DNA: TGTGCCTGGAGTGGACAGCATTACTCCTACAATGAGCAGTTCTTC. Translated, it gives CAWSGQHYSYNEQFF.

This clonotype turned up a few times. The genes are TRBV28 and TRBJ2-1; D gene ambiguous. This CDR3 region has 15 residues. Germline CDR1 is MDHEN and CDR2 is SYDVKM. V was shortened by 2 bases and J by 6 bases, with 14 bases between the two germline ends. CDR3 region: CASSLVGLSSNEQFF. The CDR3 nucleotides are TGTGCCAGCAGTTTAGTTGGGTTGTCATCCAATGAGCAGTTCTTC.

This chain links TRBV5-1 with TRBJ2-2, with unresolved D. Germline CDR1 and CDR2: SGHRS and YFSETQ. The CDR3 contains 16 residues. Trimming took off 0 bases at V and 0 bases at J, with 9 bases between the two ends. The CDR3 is CASSLADISNTGELFF. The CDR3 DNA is TGCGCCAGCAGCTTGGCAGATATATCGAACACCGGGGAGCTGTTTTTT.